The 8 T cell receptor beta chains given below trace back to one sample, sequenced in a study of identical twins. TCRdb reprocessed the 5' RACE reads via MiXCR and lists one record per CDR3 protein. The profile shows under 800,000 distinct CDR3 sequences, around 21% of them singletons. The data were also submitted as part of a second study, on T cells expressing NK-cell markers.

The sequenced sample was PBMCs. These receptors were collected from a young woman in good health.

This rearrangement joins TRBV29-1 to TRBJ1-6, with 9 bases that match TRBD1. Unmatched junction bases numbered 9, after V lost 6 bases and J lost 9 bases. This CDR3 spans 14 amino acids. CDR1 and CDR2 from the germline V gene are SQVTM and ANQGSEA. CDR3 coding DNA: TGCAGCGTAACGACAGGGGGGTCTAGTTCACCCCTCCACTTT. As protein: CSVTTGGSSSPLHF.

This clonotype was picked up many times. The rearrangement joins TRBV5-5 to TRBJ2-1; a weak D match, TRBD2 (6 bases). CDR3 length: 15 residues. Trimming took 6 bases from V and 2 from J, leaving 15 bases between them. Germline assignment: CDR1 SGHKS and CDR2 YYEKEE (reference sequence). CDR3: CASTFLARTYNEQFF. CDR3 nucleotide sequence: TGTGCCAGCACTTTTCTAGCGAGAACCTACAATGAGCAGTTCTTC.

V is TRBV12-3 or TRBV12-4 and J is TRBJ2-7; the D is unclear. CDR3 length equals 14 residues. Trimming took off 8 bases at V and 5 bases at J, with 19 bases between the two ends. Here the CDR3 DNA reads TGTGCCAGCTCCTCGCGGAAACTTGGGGACGAGCAGTACTTC. Translating it yields CASSSRKLGDEQYF.

This clonotype was found a few times. CDR3 in amino acids: CASSHQRDSYNEQFF. DNA for the CDR3: TGCGCCAGCAGCCACCAGCGGGACTCCTACAATGAGCAGTTCTTC. The gene calls are TRBV4-3 and TRBJ2-1; the match to TRBD2 covers 7 bases. The V segment lost 3 bases and the J segment 0 bases; nucleotides outside the gene matches: 2. Per the germline V gene, CDR1 is LGHNA and CDR2 is YSLEER. This CDR3 comprises 15 residues.

In this sample, this clonotype turned up a few times. The J gene is TRBJ1-1, the V gene TRBV10-3; no clear D. Germline lookup yields CDR1 ENHRY and CDR2 SYGVKD. The CDR3 totals 14 residues. V shed 0 bases and J shed 4 bases, with 9 bases lying between them. The CDR3 is CAISESPPGTEAFF. The DNA for the CDR3 is TGTGCCATCAGTGAGTCGCCACCCGGCACTGAAGCTTTCTTT.

This chain links TRBV5-1 with TRBJ2-7; D is uncertain. The germline V gene has CDR1 SGHRS and CDR2 YFSETQ. CDR3 size: 16 residues. Trimming shortened V by 4 bases and J by 2 bases, and 19 bases separated the two germline ends. CDR3 loop: CASSPVSWAVPYEQYF. CDR3 DNA: TGCGCCAGCAGCCCGGTGAGTTGGGCCGTACCCTACGAGCAGTACTTC.

The chain has TRBV11-2 and TRBJ2-4; D is unresolved. The V and J ends lost 5 bases and 4 bases respectively, with 12 bases between them. There are 14 residues in the CDR3. CDR1 and CDR2 (germline): SGHAT, FQNNGV. The CDR3 reads CASSPTPQKNIQYF. In DNA form, the CDR3 reads TGTGCCAGCAGCCCTACCCCCCAGAAAAACATTCAGTACTTC.

This chain uses TRBV29-1 with TRBJ1-2; D may be TRBD1 (6 bases). This CDR3 has 12 amino acids. Trimming removed 3 bases from V and 10 bases from J, with 15 bases in between. Per germline, CDR1 SQVTM and CDR2 ANQGSEA. The CDR3, as DNA: TGCAGCGTTGACCTTGGGGGGCGAGTCTACACCTTC. Its protein product is CSVDLGGRVYTF.